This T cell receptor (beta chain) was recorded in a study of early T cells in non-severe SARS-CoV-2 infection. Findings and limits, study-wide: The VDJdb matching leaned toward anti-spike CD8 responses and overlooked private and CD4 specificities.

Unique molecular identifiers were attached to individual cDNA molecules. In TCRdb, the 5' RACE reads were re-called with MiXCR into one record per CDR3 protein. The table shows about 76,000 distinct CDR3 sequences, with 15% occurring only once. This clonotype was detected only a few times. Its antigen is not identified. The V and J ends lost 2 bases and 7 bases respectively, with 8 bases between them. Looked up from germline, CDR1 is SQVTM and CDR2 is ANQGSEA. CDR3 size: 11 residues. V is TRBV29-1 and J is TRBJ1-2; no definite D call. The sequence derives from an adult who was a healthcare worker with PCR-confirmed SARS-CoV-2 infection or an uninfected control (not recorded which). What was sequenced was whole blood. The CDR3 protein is CSVEMLGGYTF. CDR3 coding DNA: TGCAGCGTTGAAATGCTGGGTGGCTACACCTTC. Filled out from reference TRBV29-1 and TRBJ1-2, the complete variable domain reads SAVISQKPSRDICQRGTSLTIQCQVDSQVTMMFWYRQQPGQSLTLIATANQGSEATYESGFVIDKFPISRPNLTFSTLTVSNMSPEDSSIYLCSVEMLGGYTFGSGTRLTVV.